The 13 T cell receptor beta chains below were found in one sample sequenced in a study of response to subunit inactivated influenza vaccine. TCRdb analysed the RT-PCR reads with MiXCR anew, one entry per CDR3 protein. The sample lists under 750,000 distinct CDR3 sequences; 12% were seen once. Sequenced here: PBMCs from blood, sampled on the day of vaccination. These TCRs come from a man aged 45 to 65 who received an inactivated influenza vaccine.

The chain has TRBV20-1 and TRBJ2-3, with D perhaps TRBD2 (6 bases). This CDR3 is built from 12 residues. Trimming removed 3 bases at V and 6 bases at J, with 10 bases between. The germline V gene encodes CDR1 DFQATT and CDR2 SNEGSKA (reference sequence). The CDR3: CSARRDWDTQYF. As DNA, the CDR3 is TGCAGTGCTAGGCGGGACTGGGATACGCAGTATTTT.

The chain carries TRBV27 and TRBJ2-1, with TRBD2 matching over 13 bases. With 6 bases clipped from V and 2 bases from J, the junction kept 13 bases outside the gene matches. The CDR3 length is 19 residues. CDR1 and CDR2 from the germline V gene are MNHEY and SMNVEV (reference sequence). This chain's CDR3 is CASSVLGTSGRGAYNEQFF. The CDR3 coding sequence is TGTGCCAGCAGCGTTCTGGGAACTAGCGGGAGGGGCGCCTACAATGAGCAGTTCTTC.

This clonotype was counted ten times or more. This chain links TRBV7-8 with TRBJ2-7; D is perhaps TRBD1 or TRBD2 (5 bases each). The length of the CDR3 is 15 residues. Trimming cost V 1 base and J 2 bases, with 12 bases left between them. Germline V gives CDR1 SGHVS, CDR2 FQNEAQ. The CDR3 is CASSLVTGPTYEQYF. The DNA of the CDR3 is TGTGCCAGCAGCTTAGTAACGGGACCCACCTACGAGCAGTACTTC.

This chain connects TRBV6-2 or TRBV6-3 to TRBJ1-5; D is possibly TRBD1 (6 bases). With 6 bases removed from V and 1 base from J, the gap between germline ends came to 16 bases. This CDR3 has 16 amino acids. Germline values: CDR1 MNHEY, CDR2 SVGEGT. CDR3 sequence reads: CASRNGRRGSNQPQHF. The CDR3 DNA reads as TGTGCCAGCAGAAACGGGAGAAGGGGGAGCAATCAGCCCCAGCATTTT.

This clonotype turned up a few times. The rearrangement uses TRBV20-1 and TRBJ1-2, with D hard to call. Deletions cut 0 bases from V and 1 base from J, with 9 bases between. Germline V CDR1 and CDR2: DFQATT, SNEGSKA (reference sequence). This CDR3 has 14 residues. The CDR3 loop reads CSARDQEGNYGYTF. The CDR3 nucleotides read TGCAGTGCTAGAGATCAAGAGGGTAACTATGGCTACACCTTC.

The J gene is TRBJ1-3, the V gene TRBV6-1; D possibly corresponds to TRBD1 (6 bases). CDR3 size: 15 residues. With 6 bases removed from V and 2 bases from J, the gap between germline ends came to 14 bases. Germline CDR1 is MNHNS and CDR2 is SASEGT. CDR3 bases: TGTGCCAGCAGACCACAGGGCTTGGCTGGAAACACCATATATTTT. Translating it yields CASRPQGLAGNTIYF.

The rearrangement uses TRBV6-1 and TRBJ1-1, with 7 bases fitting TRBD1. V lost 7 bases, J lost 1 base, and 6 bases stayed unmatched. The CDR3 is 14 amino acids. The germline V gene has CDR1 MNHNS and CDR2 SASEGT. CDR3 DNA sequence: TGTGCCAGCAACGAGGGGGCGGGGAACACTGAAGCTTTCTTT. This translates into CASNEGAGNTEAFF.

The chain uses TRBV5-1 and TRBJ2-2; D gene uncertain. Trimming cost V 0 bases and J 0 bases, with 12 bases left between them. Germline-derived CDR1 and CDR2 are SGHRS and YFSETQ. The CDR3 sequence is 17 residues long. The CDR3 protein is CASSLAVRFANTGELFF. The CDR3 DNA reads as TGCGCCAGCAGCTTGGCCGTTCGGTTCGCGAACACCGGGGAGCTGTTTTTT.

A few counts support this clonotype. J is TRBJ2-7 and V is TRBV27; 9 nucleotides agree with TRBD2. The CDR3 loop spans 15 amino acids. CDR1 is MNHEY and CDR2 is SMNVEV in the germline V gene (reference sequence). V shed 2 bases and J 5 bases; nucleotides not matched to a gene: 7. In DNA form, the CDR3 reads TGTGCCAGCAGTTTAACAATAGCGGGAGCGAACGAGCAGTACTTC. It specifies CASSLTIAGANEQYF.

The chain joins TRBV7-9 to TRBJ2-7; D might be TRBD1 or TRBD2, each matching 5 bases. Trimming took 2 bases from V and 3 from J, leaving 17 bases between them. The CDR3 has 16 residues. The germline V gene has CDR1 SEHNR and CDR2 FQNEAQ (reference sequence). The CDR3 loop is CASSLFEGRGFYEQYF. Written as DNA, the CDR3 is TGTGCCAGCAGCTTATTCGAGGGACGAGGATTCTACGAGCAGTACTTC.

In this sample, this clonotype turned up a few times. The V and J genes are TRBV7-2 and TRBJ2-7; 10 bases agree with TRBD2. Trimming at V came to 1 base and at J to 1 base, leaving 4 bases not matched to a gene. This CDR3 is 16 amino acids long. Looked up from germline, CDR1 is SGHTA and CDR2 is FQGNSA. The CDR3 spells CASSLVASGRSYEQYF. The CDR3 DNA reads TGTGCCAGCAGCTTAGTGGCTAGCGGGAGATCCTACGAGCAGTACTTC.

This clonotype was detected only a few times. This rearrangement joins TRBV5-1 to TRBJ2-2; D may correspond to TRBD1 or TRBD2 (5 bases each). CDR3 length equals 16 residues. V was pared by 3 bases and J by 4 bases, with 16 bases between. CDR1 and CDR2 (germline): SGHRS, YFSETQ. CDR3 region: CASSSMGLEGTGELFF. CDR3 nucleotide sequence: TGCGCCAGCAGCTCGATGGGGCTTGAGGGCACCGGGGAGCTGTTTTTT.

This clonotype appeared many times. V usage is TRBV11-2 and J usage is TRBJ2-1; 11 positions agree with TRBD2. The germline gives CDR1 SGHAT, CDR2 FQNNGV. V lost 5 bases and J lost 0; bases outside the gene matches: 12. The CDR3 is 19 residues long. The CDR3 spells CASSPTGLAGGRSYNEQFF. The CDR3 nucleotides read TGTGCCAGCAGCCCGACGGGTCTAGCGGGGGGACGCTCCTACAATGAGCAGTTCTTC.